This T cell receptor beta chain was captured by sequencing in a study of OX40 agonist ivuxolimab in advanced cancers. Study details: Partial responses, seen in three patients, involved one hepatocellular carcinoma and two cutaneous melanomas.

TCRdb's copy holds only in-frame clones and misses some; the assay was immunoSEQ multiplex PCR. The table records 55,000 to 75,000 clones, approximately 80% of them present only once. With 2 bases clipped from V and 6 bases from J, the junction kept 8 bases outside the gene matches. From germline, CDR1 is SGDLS and CDR2 YYNGEE. This CDR3 has 16 amino acids. The receptor comes from an adult with an advanced solid tumor such as melanoma, head and neck, liver or kidney cancer. J is TRBJ2-2 and V is TRBV9; 9 bases agree with TRBD2. This specimen was CD4+ or CD8+ T cells sorted from blood, taken in a trial of the OX40 agonist ivuxolimab. The CDR3 reads CASSVGAGGPPGELFF. The CDR3 nucleotides are TGTGCCAGCAGCGTTGGTGCGGGGGGGCCGCCCGGGGAGCTGTTTTTT.